The 16 T cell receptor beta chains below come from one sample, sequenced in a study of naive and memory T cell subsets. The beta constant-region primer was an equimolar mix of two oligonucleotides covering TRBC1 and TRBC2. TCRdb redid the calling of the UMI-ligation and nested PCR reads with MiXCR, one entry per CDR3 protein. Altogether around 90,000 distinct CDR3 sequences are present, about 6.5% being singletons, with the ten largest covering 1.6%. The sample was central memory CD4+ T cells from blood. The receptors originated from a human donor in good health.

The chain couples TRBV5-1 to TRBJ2-2, with 9 bases fitting TRBD1. The CDR3 is 20 residues long. The V and J ends lost 4 bases and 0 bases, in that order; junction bases with no gene match: 16. CDR1 is SGHRS and CDR2 is YFSETQ in the germline V gene. The CDR3 DNA sequence: TGCGCCAGCAGCCTTAAATATAAATCGACAGGGGGAGCGAACACCGGGGAGCTGTTTTTT. The encoded protein is CASSLKYKSTGGANTGELFF.

The gene calls are TRBV6-2 or TRBV6-3 and TRBJ2-1, with a possible D match to TRBD2 (5 bases). Germline assignment: CDR1 MNHEY and CDR2 SVGEGT. V was shortened by 5 bases and J by 9 bases, with 11 bases between the two germline ends. There are 12 residues in the CDR3. The CDR3 loop reads CASSAGVGEQFF. The CDR3 coding sequence is TGTGCCAGCAGTGCCGGGGTTGGTGAGCAGTTCTTC.

This clonotype appeared a few times. The chain couples TRBV29-1 to TRBJ2-5; D call uncertain. V was cut by 0 bases and J by 5 bases, with 7 bases left in between. The CDR3 has 12 amino acids. Germline V gene data show CDR1 as SQVTM and CDR2 as ANQGSEA. The CDR3 region is CSVEESWETQYF. Written as DNA, the CDR3 is TGCAGCGTTGAAGAGTCTTGGGAGACCCAGTACTTC. Filled out from reference TRBV29-1 and TRBJ2-5, the complete variable domain reads SAVISQKPSRDICQRGTSLTIQCQVDSQVTMMFWYRQQPGQSLTLIATANQGSEATYESGFVIDKFPISRPNLTFSTLTVSNMSPEDSSIYLCSVEESWETQYFGPGTRLLVL.

This clonotype has a handful of counts. The rearrangement links TRBV4-2 to TRBJ2-7; a weak D match, TRBD2 (6 bases). Per germline, CDR1 LGHNA and CDR2 YNFKEQ. The CDR3 is 13 amino acids. Trimming removed 0 bases from V and 5 bases from J, with 8 bases in between. The DNA of the CDR3 is TGTGCCAGCAGCCAAGAAGGAGGGAACGAGCAGTACTTC. Translation: CASSQEGGNEQYF.

At least ten counts were recorded for this clonotype. V is TRBV12-3 or TRBV12-4 and J is TRBJ1-1; possibly TRBD1 for D (6 bases). The CDR3 runs to 15 residues. Trimming took off 5 bases at V and 1 base at J, with 14 bases between the two ends. In nucleotides, the CDR3 is TGTGCCAGCAGTCCAGAGACAGGAGCGAACACTGAAGCTTTCTTT. Translation: CASSPETGANTEAFF.

The sample holds a few counts of this clonotype. The CDR3 DNA sequence: TGTGCCAGCAGCCCGGACACGGACATGCCCTTGTACTTC. This gives the protein CASSPDTDMPLYF. The gene calls are TRBV5-6 and TRBJ2-7, with D possibly matching TRBD1 (5 bases). This CDR3 is 13 amino acids long. The germline V gene has CDR1 SGHDT and CDR2 YYEEEE. Trimming pared 4 bases from V and 12 bases from J, leaving 20 bases between.

This clonotype was observed at least ten times. The chain uses TRBV27 and TRBJ1-1; unclear D gene. The germline V gene has CDR1 MNHEY and CDR2 SMNVEV (reference sequence). V was shortened by 7 bases and J by 0 bases, with 9 bases between the two germline ends. The CDR3 contains 13 residues. The DNA for the CDR3 is TGTGCCAGCAACCCCACGATGAACACTGAAGCTTTCTTT. Translation gives CASNPTMNTEAFF.

This clonotype is large in the sample. The rearrangement uses TRBV3-1 and TRBJ1-2, with D unresolved. The CDR3 runs 16 residues. From germline, CDR1 is LGHDT and CDR2 YNNKEL (reference sequence). Deletions cut 4 bases from V and 5 bases from J, with 20 bases between. The CDR3 bases are TGTGCCAGCAGCCGCTTGGGATCTTCCAACGAGTATGGCTACACCTTC. Its protein product is CASSRLGSSNEYGYTF.

The table lists this clonotype with many counts. The chain carries TRBV12-3 or TRBV12-4 and TRBJ1-4; 8 positions agree with TRBD1. The V and J ends lost 5 bases and 5 bases, in that order; junction bases with no gene match: 7. The CDR3 consists of 15 residues. The CDR3, as DNA: TGTGCCAGCAGTAGAGGGACAGGTCGAAATGAAAAACTGTTTTTT. It codes for CASSRGTGRNEKLFF.

This clonotype was counted between two and nine times. V usage is TRBV11-2 and J usage is TRBJ2-7; perhaps D is TRBD1 or TRBD2 (6 bases each). This CDR3 has 15 residues. In germline, CDR1 is SGHAT, CDR2 FQNNGV. Trimming shortened V by 5 bases and J by 2 bases, and 16 bases separated the two germline ends. CDR3 protein: CASSPRDTPTYEQYF. Written as DNA, the CDR3 is TGTGCCAGCAGCCCGCGGGACACCCCAACCTACGAGCAGTACTTC.

The V gene is TRBV19, the J gene TRBJ2-1; D may be TRBD2 (5 bases). CDR1 and CDR2 (germline): LNHDA, SQIVND (reference sequence). Trimming took 3 bases from V and 7 from J, leaving 16 bases between them. The CDR3 extends over 15 amino acids. The CDR3: CASSIMAGSWNEQFF. For the CDR3, the DNA is TGTGCCAGTAGTATCATGGCGGGTAGCTGGAATGAGCAGTTCTTC.

This clonotype appeared many times. The J gene is TRBJ1-2, the V gene TRBV9, with a possible D match to TRBD1 (6 bases). CDR3 length: 14 residues. The V gene lost 4 bases and the J gene lost 2 bases, with 12 bases spanning the gap. Germline V gene lookup returns CDR1 SGDLS and CDR2 YYNGEE. CDR3 in DNA: TGTGCCAGCAGCCCCCGGGGGCAGAACTATGGCTACACCTTC. Its protein product is CASSPRGQNYGYTF.

This clonotype showed up many times. DNA for the CDR3: TGCAGTGCTAGAGATCGTCGGACTAGCGGGTACACAGATACGCAGTATTTT. Translated: CSARDRRTSGYTDTQYF. The chain couples TRBV20-1 to TRBJ2-3; 11 bases are shared with TRBD2. The CDR3 runs 17 residues. J gave up 2 bases and V 0 bases, and 7 bases lay outside the gene matches. Germline V gene sequence: CDR1 DFQATT, CDR2 SNEGSKA (reference sequence).

V is TRBV20-1 and J is TRBJ2-7; D call uncertain. V lost 1 base and J 0 bases, leaving 1 base between the germline ends. Germline assignment: CDR1 DFQATT and CDR2 SNEGSKA (reference sequence). CDR3 size: 11 residues. Here the CDR3 reads CSARVSYEQYF. DNA for the CDR3: TGCAGTGCTAGAGTCTCCTACGAGCAGTACTTC.

This clonotype has at least ten counts. V and J are TRBV4-3 and TRBJ2-5, with D possibly being TRBD2 (5 bases). Germline V gene lookup returns CDR1 LGHNA and CDR2 YSLEER. The CDR3 extends over 17 amino acids. V was pared by 2 bases and J by 5 bases, with 21 bases between. The CDR3 DNA reads TGCGCCAGCAGCCAAAACCCGGGGAACTTGCTGGCGGAGACCCAGTACTTC. Its translation: CASSQNPGNLLAETQYF.

This clonotype occurred many times. The chain uses TRBV7-2 and TRBJ2-1, with D possibly matching TRBD2 (5 bases). Germline V gene sequence: CDR1 SGHTA, CDR2 FQGNSA. V lost 7 bases and J lost 12, with 16 bases in between. The CDR3 extends over 12 amino acids. This CDR3 is CASTTDSPRQFF. CDR3 DNA: TGTGCCAGCACCACGGACTCACCGAGGCAGTTCTTC.